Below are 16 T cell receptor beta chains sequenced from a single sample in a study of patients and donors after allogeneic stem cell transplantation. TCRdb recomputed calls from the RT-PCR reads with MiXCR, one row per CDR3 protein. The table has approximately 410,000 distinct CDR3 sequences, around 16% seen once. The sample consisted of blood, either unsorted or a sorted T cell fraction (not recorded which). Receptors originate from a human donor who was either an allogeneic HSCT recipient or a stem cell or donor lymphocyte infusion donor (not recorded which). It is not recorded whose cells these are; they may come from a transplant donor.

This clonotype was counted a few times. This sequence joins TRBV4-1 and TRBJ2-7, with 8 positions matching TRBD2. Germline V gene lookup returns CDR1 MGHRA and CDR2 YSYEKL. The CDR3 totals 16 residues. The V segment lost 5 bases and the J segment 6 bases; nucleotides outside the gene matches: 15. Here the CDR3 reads CASSSSPSGSGSEQYF. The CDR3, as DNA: TGCGCCAGCAGCTCGAGCCCAAGCGGGAGCGGTAGCGAGCAGTACTTC.

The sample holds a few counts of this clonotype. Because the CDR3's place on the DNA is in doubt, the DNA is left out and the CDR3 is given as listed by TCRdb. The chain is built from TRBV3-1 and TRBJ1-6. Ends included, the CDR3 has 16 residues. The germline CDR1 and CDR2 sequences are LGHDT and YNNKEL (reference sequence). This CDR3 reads CASSHTSGRNNSPLHF.

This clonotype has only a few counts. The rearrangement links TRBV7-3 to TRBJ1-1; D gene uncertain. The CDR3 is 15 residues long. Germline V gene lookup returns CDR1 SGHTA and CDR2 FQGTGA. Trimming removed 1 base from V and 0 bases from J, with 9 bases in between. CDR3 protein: CASSLNPTLNTEAFF. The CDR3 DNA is TGTGCCAGCAGCTTAAACCCGACACTGAACACTGAAGCTTTCTTT.

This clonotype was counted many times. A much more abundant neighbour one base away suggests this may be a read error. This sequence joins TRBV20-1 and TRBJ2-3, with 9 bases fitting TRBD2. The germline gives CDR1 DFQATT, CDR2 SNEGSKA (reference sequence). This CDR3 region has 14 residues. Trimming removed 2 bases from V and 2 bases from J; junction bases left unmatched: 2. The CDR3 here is CSARLAGNTDTQYF. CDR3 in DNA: TGCAGTGCTAGACTAGCGGGGAACACAGATACGCAGTATTTT.

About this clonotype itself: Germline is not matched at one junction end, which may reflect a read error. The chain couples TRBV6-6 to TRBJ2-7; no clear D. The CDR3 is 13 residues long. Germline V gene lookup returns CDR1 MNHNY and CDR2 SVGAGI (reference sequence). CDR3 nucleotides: TGTGCCAGCAGTTACTCCGGAGAATACGTGCAGTACTTC. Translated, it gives CASSYSGEYVQYF.

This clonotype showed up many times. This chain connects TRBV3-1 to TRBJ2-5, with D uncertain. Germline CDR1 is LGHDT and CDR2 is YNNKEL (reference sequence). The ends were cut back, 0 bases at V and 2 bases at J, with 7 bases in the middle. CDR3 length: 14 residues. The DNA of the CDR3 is TGTGCCAGCAGCCAAGATGTGCAACAAGAGACCCAGTACTTC. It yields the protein CASSQDVQQETQYF.

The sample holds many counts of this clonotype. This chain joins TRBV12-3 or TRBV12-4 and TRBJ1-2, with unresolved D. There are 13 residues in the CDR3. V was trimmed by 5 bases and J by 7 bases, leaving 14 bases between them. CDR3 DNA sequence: TGTGCCAGCAGTCCTCACTCCCCAATTGGCTACACCTTC. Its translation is CASSPHSPIGYTF.

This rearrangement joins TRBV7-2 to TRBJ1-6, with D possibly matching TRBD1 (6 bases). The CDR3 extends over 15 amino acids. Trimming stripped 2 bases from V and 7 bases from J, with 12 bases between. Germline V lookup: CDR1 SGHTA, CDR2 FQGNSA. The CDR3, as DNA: TGTGCCAGCAGCTTACGTAGCCAGGGGAATTCACCCCTCCACTTT. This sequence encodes CASSLRSQGNSPLHF.

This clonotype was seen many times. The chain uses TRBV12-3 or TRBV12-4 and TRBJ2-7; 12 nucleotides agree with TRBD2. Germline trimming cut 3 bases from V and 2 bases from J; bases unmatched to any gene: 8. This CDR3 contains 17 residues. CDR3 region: CASSFQPGLAGAYEQYF. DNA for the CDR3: TGTGCCAGCAGTTTCCAACCGGGACTAGCGGGTGCCTACGAGCAGTACTTC.

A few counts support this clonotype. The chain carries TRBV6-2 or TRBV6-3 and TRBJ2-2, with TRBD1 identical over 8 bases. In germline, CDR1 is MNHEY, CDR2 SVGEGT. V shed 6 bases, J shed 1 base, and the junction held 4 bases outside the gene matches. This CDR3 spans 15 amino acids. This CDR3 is CASSTGTGNTGELFF. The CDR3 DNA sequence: TGTGCCAGCAGCACCGGGACAGGGAACACCGGGGAGCTGTTTTTT.

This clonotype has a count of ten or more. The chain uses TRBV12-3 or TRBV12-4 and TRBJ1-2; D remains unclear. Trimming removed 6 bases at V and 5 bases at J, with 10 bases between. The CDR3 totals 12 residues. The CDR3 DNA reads TGTGCCAGCAGCCTGGTGCAGTATGGCTACACCTTC. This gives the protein CASSLVQYGYTF.

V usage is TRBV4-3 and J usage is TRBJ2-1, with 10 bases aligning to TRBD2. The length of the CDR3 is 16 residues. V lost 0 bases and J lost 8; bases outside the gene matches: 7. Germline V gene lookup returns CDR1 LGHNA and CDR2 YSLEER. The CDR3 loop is CASSQDYSGGEHEQFF. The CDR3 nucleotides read TGCGCCAGCAGCCAAGATTACAGCGGGGGGGAGCATGAGCAGTTCTTC.

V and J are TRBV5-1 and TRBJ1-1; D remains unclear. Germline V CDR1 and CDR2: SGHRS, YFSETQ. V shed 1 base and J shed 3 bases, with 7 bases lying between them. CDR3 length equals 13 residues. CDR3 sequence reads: CASSLTGHTEAFF. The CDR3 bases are TGCGCCAGCAGCTTGACGGGCCACACTGAAGCTTTCTTT.

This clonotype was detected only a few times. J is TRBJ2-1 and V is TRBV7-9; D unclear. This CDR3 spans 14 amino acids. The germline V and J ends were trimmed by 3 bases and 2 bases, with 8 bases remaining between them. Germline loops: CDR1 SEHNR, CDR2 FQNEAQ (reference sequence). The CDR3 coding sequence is TGTGCCAGCAGCTTCGGCGTCCCCTACAATGAGCAGTTCTTC. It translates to CASSFGVPYNEQFF.

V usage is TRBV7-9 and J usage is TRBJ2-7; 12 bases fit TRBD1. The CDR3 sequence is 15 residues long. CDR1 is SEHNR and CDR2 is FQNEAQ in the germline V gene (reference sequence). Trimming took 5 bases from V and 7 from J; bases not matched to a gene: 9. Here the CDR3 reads CASSRTGTGGEEQYF. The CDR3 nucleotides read TGTGCCAGCAGCAGAACCGGGACAGGGGGCGAAGAGCAGTACTTC.

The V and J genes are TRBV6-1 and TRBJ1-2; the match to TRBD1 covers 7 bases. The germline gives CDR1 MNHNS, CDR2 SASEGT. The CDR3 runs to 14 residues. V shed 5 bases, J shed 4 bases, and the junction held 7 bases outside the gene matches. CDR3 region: CASSNLQGSYGYTF. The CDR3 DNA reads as TGTGCCAGCAGTAACCTACAGGGGAGCTATGGCTACACCTTC.